The rows below give T cell receptor beta chains drawn from one sample of a study of cytomegalovirus exposure and HLA in healthy donors. Clones were read by immunoSEQ multiplex PCR, and TCRdb kept only the in-frame ones, dropping some. The sample carries roughly 120,000 clones, 80% recorded once. The sample was PBMCs. These receptors were taken from a man in his fifties or sixties in good health and CMV-seronegative. The CDR3 runs from the conserved cysteine through the conserved F or W. The order of the fields is V gene, J gene, CDR3 protein.

>TRBV7-2|TRBJ2-7
CASSPTSGAYEQYF
>TRBV4-3|TRBJ1-4
CARSQGLDRGREKLFF
>TRBV5-6|TRBJ2-5
CASTPGTGGAQETQYF
>TRBV28|TRBJ2-5
CASGGTGGAGETQYF
>TRBV27|TRBJ2-7
CASSATSGRLYEQYF
>TRBV4-3|TRBJ2-7
CASSQSRTSGRGEQYF
>TRBV4-1|TRBJ1-5
CASSPDRNQPQHF
>TRBV7-9|TRBJ1-1
CASSTAGTVSTEAFF
>TRBV19|TRBJ2-7
CASSPRAHSGVYEQYF
>TRBV28|TRBJ2-7
CASSFNMRGGFYFYEQYF
>TRBV28|TRBJ2-1
CASSPDSGSTYEQFF
>TRBV12-5|TRBJ1-5
CASGLTLGTGNQPQHF
>TRBV19|TRBJ2-2
CASGNRGRSGELFF
>TRBV4-2|TRBJ2-3
CASSRTLGWNTDTQYF
>TRBV11-2|TRBJ1-4
CASSLLPGENEKLFF
>TRBV5-1|TRBJ1-1
CASRLEIDTEAFF
>TRBV7-9|TRBJ2-5
CASSQWTEKETQYF
>TRBV6-1|TRBJ2-7
CASSEGLAGPYEQYF
>TRBV4-2|TRBJ1-1
CASSQEGTGGSRNTEAFF
>TRBV6-6|TRBJ1-1
CASSPPTENTEAFF
>TRBV5-6|TRBJ2-7
CASSLAGSSYEQYF
>TRBV29-1|TRBJ1-2
CSVDGGGFYGYTF
>TRBV2|TRBJ2-7
CASLGGASYEQYF
>TRBV19|TRBJ1-2
CASSLSVAGYTF
>TRBV7-2|TRBJ2-7
CASSSPRFQQYF
>TRBV7-2|TRBJ2-5
CASSSFREFAETQYF
>TRBV9|TRBJ2-7
CASTPAGAYEQYF
>TRBV5-4|TRBJ2-1
CASSYPIYGLAGGPLNEQFF
>TRBV9|TRBJ2-1
CASSVRVNEQFF
>TRBV11-2|TRBJ2-2
CASSLGLANTGELFF
>TRBV6-1|TRBJ2-7
CASSESIRQILYEQYF
>TRBV7-2|TRBJ2-1
CASSLAGVGGGNNEQFF
>TRBV18|TRBJ2-7
CASSPPGRGWGEQYF
>TRBV7-8|TRBJ2-3
CASSSYTAGSTDTQYF
>TRBV19|TRBJ1-5
CATNPRRDISNQPQHF
>TRBV18|TRBJ2-1
CASSPPGGYNEQFF
>TRBV21-1|TRBJ1-5
CASSKGGQPQHF
>TRBV7-3|TRBJ2-1
CASSSRHGTTGEGKGSYNEQFF
>TRBV10-3|TRBJ1-1
CAIREGQGEAFF
>TRBV14|TRBJ2-3
CASSQEAQGAPDTQYF
>TRBV30|TRBJ1-1
CAWNRGGNAEAFF
>TRBV5-1|TRBJ2-6
CASSLPRTVSSGANVLTF
>TRBV4-3|TRBJ1-1
CASSLGLGATEAFF
>TRBV9|TRBJ2-2
CASSPIAGRRTGELFF
>TRBV19|TRBJ2-1
CASSIAAGGADNEQFF
>TRBV7-2|TRBJ2-3
CASSLRMQGQYF
>TRBV4-1|TRBJ2-1
CASSQDLAASSYNEQFF
>TRBV27|TRBJ2-5
CASSLWGDRGHQETQYF
>TRBV29-1|TRBJ2-7
CSVRATGDYEQYF
>TRBV15|TRBJ2-3
CATSRGGLAGAQYF
>TRBV6-1|TRBJ1-2
CASSGLGQHGGYTF
>TRBV5-1|TRBJ2-7
CASSFGTGHPYEQYF
>TRBV6-1|TRBJ1-1
CASRKQGLTEAFF
>TRBV30|TRBJ2-5
CAWQQTGGEETQYF
>TRBV15|TRBJ2-7
CATSRGLPSYEQYF